This entry lists 12 T cell receptor beta chains sequenced from one sample in a study of PD-L1 blockade in urothelial cancer. Profiled with immunoSEQ multiplex PCR; TCRdb holds only in-frame clones, not every one. The sample lists some 45,000 clones, 80% occurring once. Sample time point: pretreatment peripheral blood. The specimen comprised PBMCs, sampled around atezolizumab (anti-PD-L1) treatment. The receptors derive from a man between 60 and 75 years old with urothelial cancer.

The rearrangement uses TRBV28 and TRBJ2-3, with D maybe TRBD2 (6 bases). This CDR3 comprises 15 residues. The germline V gene encodes CDR1 MDHEN and CDR2 SYDVKM. The V end was cut by 3 bases, the J end by 4 bases, with 14 bases between. The chain's CDR3 is CASSFVGRGADTQYF. The CDR3 nucleotides are TGTGCCAGCAGTTTCGTCGGGAGAGGAGCAGATACGCAGTATTTT. The full variable domain, in which reference TRBV28 and TRBJ2-3 provide the parts outside the CDR3, is DVKVTQSSRYLVKRTGEKVFLECVQDMDHENMFWYRQDPGLGLRLIYFSYDVKMKEKGDIPEGYSVSREKKERFSLILESASTNQTSMYLCASSFVGRGADTQYFGPGTRLTVL.

The V and J genes are TRBV18 and TRBJ1-4, with TRBD1 matching over 7 bases. Looked up from germline, CDR1 is KGHSH and CDR2 is LQKENI. Losses at the gene ends were 0 bases for V and 7 bases for J; bases not matched to a gene: 5. The CDR3 is 15 amino acids. CDR3 nucleotide sequence: TGTGCCAGCTCACCACCTCGAGGGGGCGGTGAAAAACTGTTTTTT. It specifies CASSPPRGGGEKLFF.

The chain is built from TRBV11-3 and TRBJ2-1; no definite D call. Germline V gene data show CDR1 as SGHNT and CDR2 as YENEEA. This CDR3 has 15 amino acids. Trimming took 4 bases from V and 0 from J, leaving 10 bases between them. CDR3 nucleotide sequence: TGTGCCAGCAGCTCGACTTTGAGCTCCTACAATGAGCAGTTCTTC. Translating it yields CASSSTLSSYNEQFF.

The V and J genes are TRBV11-2 and TRBJ2-3, with 8 positions matching TRBD2. This CDR3 comprises 15 residues. Germline V lookup: CDR1 SGHAT, CDR2 FQNNGV. With 4 bases clipped from V and 2 bases from J, the junction kept 5 bases outside the gene matches. CDR3 protein: CASSYQRGHTDTQYF. The DNA of the CDR3 is TGTGCCAGCAGCTACCAGCGGGGGCACACAGATACGCAGTATTTT.

The J gene is TRBJ1-6, the V gene TRBV27; 12 positions agree with TRBD1. Germline values: CDR1 MNHEY, CDR2 SMNVEV (reference sequence). The V gene end was trimmed by 2 bases and the J gene end by 9 bases; junction bases not matched to a gene: 14. This CDR3 is 19 amino acids long. The CDR3 DNA reads TGTGCCAGCAGTTTAAAGGGGGGGACAGGGGGCTTGGGGTCTTCACCCCTCCACTTT. This encodes CASSLKGGTGGLGSSPLHF.

This rearrangement joins TRBV5-1 to TRBJ2-1; D may be TRBD1 (6 bases). This CDR3 spans 16 amino acids. In germline, CDR1 is SGHRS, CDR2 YFSETQ. V was shortened by 0 bases and J by 8 bases, with 18 bases between the two germline ends. The CDR3 is CASSLGGTHMVDEQFF. In DNA, the CDR3 is TGCGCCAGCAGCTTGGGGGGGACACATATGGTCGATGAGCAGTTCTTC.

The chain employs TRBV10-1 and TRBJ2-2; TRBD1 matches 8 bases. The CDR3 loop spans 14 amino acids. The V segment lost 6 bases and the J segment 5 bases; nucleotides outside the gene matches: 5. CDR1 is WNHNN, CDR2 SYGVQD, per germline (reference sequence). The CDR3 is CASRPGQATGELFF. The CDR3 nucleotides are TGCGCCAGCAGACCGGGACAGGCAACCGGGGAGCTGTTTTTT.

The rearrangement links TRBV5-4 to TRBJ1-2; 8 nucleotides match TRBD1. CDR1 is SGHNT and CDR2 is YYREEE in the germline V gene (reference sequence). Germline trimming cut 4 bases from V and 5 bases from J; bases unmatched to any gene: 10. This CDR3 has 15 amino acids. The CDR3 is CASSPGQGLAYGYTF. In DNA, the CDR3 is TGTGCCAGCAGCCCCGGACAGGGTTTAGCATATGGCTACACCTTC.

The J gene is TRBJ2-7, the V gene TRBV28; 7 positions match TRBD2. Germline-derived CDR1 and CDR2 are MDHEN and SYDVKM. After removal of 1 base from V and 4 bases from J, the junction contained 7 bases not matched to a gene. The CDR3 spans 15 residues. CDR3 residues: CASSLYAGARYEQYF. CDR3 coding DNA: TGTGCCAGCAGTTTATACGCGGGAGCGCGTTACGAGCAGTACTTC.

In the case of this clone: The junction differs from germline at one of its ends, possibly a read error. CDR3 in DNA: TGCGCCAGCAGTTTGGTACGGGGGAACACCGGGGAGCTGTTTTTT. This translates into CASSLVRGNTGELFF. The chain combines TRBV5-1 with TRBJ2-2; TRBD2 is a possible D gene (5 bases). There are 15 residues in the CDR3. The germline V gene encodes CDR1 SGHRS and CDR2 YFSETQ.

The chain employs TRBV6-6 and TRBJ2-3; the match to TRBD2 covers 8 bases. Germline CDR1 reads MNHNY; CDR2 reads SVGAGI (reference sequence). The J segment lost 2 bases and the V segment lost 7 bases, leaving 8 bases of the junction unmatched. CDR3 length equals 15 residues. Here the CDR3 DNA reads TGTGCCAGCACCATCTGGCGGGGGGACACAGATACGCAGTATTTT. Protein sequence: CASTIWRGDTDTQYF.

A few counts support this clone. The same CDR3 can be traced to other DNA sequences in this sample. The rearrangement links TRBV5-8 to TRBJ1-2, with D possibly being TRBD1 (6 bases). Trimming pared 3 bases from V and 5 bases from J, leaving 8 bases between. The CDR3 runs to 12 residues. From germline, CDR1 is SGHTS and CDR2 YDEGEE. CDR3: CASSWTAYGYTF. Written as DNA, the CDR3 is TGTGCCAGCAGCTGGACAGCGTATGGCTACACCTTC.